Detailed here is one T cell receptor beta chain. Antigen: not known. This record comes from a study of regulatory dendritic cells for organ transplantation. General study results and limits: Regulatory dendritic cells appeared to expand memory CD8+ clones less than mature ones. The authors noted considerable between-person heterogeneity in alloreactive memory CD8+ cells.

Sorted T cells were CFSE-labeled and cultured approximately five days with allogeneic regulatory or mature dendritic cells at 1:10. CD4+ or CD8+ T cells were sorted as naive CD45RA+ or memory CD45RO+. TCRdb's copy holds only in-frame clones and misses some; the assay was immunoSEQ multiplex PCR. The sample shows approximately 12,000 clones, 75% to 80% of them seen only once. V trimming: 5 bases; J trimming: 10 bases; junction bases outside the gene matches: 3. The germline V gene encodes CDR1 PRHDT and CDR2 FYEKMQ (reference sequence). The CDR3 extends over 11 amino acids. V is TRBV13 and J is TRBJ1-1; 8 positions match TRBD1. The receptor was derived from a human donor in good health. Sequenced sample: naive CD8+ T cells from blood cultured with regulatory dendritic cells. This sample's subset: CD45RA+ naive T cells. The CDR3 bases are TGTGCCAGCAGCGACAGGGGAGGAGCTTTCTTT. This gives the protein CASSDRGGAFF. The full variable domain, its missing parts supplied by reference TRBV13 and TRBJ1-1, is AAGVIQSPRHLIKEKRETATLKCYPIPRHDTVYWYQQGPGQDPQFLISFYEKMQSDKGSIPDRFSAQQFSDYHSELNMSSLELGDSALYFCASSDRGGAFFGQGTRLTVV.